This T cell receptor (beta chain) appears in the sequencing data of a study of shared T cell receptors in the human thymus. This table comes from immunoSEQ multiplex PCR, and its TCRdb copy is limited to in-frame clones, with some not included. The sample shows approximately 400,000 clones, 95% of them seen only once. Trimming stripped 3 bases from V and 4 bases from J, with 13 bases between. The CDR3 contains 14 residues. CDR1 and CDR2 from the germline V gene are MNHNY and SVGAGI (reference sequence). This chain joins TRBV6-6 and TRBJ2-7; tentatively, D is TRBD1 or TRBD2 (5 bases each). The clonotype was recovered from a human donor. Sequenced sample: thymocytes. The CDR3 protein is CASSYRGPYYEQYF. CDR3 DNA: TGTGCCAGCAGTTATAGGGGACCGTATTACGAGCAGTACTTC.